The 22 T cell receptor beta chains listed next were all sequenced from one sample in a study of blood T cell repertoires in COVID-19. TCRdb's table, derived via immunoSEQ multiplex PCR, lists solely in-frame clones and lacks some. The data hold roughly 700,000 clones, with about 90% observed a single time. Specimen: peripheral blood. The source of these receptors is a woman aged 18 to 35 with acute or convalescent COVID-19.

V is TRBV3-1 (or the pseudogene TRBV3-2) and J is TRBJ2-7, with D unresolved. Looked up from germline, CDR1 is LGHDT and CDR2 is YNNKEL (reference sequence). Deletions cut 0 bases from V and 4 bases from J, with 4 bases between. The CDR3 length is 12 residues. CDR3 sequence: CASSQEAYEQYF. The CDR3 DNA reads as TGTGCCAGCAGCCAAGAGGCATACGAGCAGTACTTC.

The chain uses TRBV7-3 and TRBJ1-6; 7 bases line up with TRBD1. There are 15 residues in the CDR3. The germline V gene has CDR1 SGHTA and CDR2 FQGTGA. J was trimmed by 8 bases and V by 4 bases; bases with no gene match: 8. CDR3 sequence reads: CASSSTGARDSPLHF. In nucleotides, the CDR3 is TGTGCCAGCAGCTCCACAGGGGCCCGGGATTCACCCCTCCACTTT.

The CDR3 DNA is TGTGCCAGCAGTCCCACCTCCGGGACAGCTCACACCGGGGAGCTGTTTTTT. Protein sequence: CASSPTSGTAHTGELFF. This sequence joins TRBV6-6 and TRBJ2-2, with 7 bases that match TRBD1. The ends lost 5 bases at V and 3 bases at J; junction bases unmatched: 12. Per germline, CDR1 MNHNY and CDR2 SVGAGI (reference sequence). The length of the CDR3 is 17 residues.

The chain couples TRBV28 to TRBJ1-1; maybe TRBD1 (5 bases). The CDR3 runs to 14 residues. Per germline, CDR1 MDHEN and CDR2 SYDVKM. The V end was cut by 5 bases, the J end by 5 bases, with 15 bases between. CDR3 sequence: CASSPRQPKTEAFF. The DNA for the CDR3 is TGTGCCAGCAGTCCACGACAGCCTAAGACTGAAGCTTTCTTT.

This rearrangement joins TRBV6-5 to TRBJ1-2; TRBD1 matches at 7 bases. Germline lookup yields CDR1 MNHEY and CDR2 SVGAGI. The ends lost 6 bases at V and 3 bases at J; junction bases unmatched: 7. CDR3 length: 14 residues. CDR3 DNA: TGTGCCAGCAGAAAGGAGACAGGGTACTATGGCTACACCTTC. Protein sequence: CASRKETGYYGYTF.

Remarks on this clone: The sample contains more than one DNA sequence encoding this CDR3. The V gene is TRBV27, the J gene TRBJ1-2, with a possible D match to TRBD1 (5 bases). Trimming took 3 bases from V and 5 from J, leaving 10 bases between them. The CDR3 consists of 13 residues. Germline lookup yields CDR1 MNHEY and CDR2 SMNVEV (reference sequence). In nucleotides, the CDR3 is TGTGCCAGCAGTTTGACGGGGGGGTATGGCTACACCTTC. Its protein is CASSLTGGYGYTF.

The genes are TRBV2 and TRBJ1-4; 7 nucleotides line up with TRBD1. With 7 bases clipped from V and 7 bases from J, the junction kept 6 bases outside the gene matches. There are 13 residues in the CDR3. Germline CDR1 is SNHLY and CDR2 is FYNNEI. CDR3 amino acids: CASNRGQTEKLFF. In DNA form, the CDR3 reads TGTGCCAGCAATAGGGGACAGACTGAAAAACTGTTTTTT.

This CDR3 reads CSVQQGTGNTIYF. CDR3 nucleotides: TGCAGCGTTCAACAGGGTACTGGAAACACCATATATTTT. The gene calls are TRBV29-1 and TRBJ1-3, with D possibly matching TRBD1 (6 bases). There are 13 residues in the CDR3. The V end lost 5 bases, the J end lost 2 bases, and 10 bases lay between the germline ends. Per germline, CDR1 SQVTM and CDR2 ANQGSEA. The full variable domain, rest sourced from reference TRBV29-1 and TRBJ1-3, is SAVISQKPSRDICQRGTSLTIQCQVDSQVTMMFWYRQQPGQSLTLIATANQGSEATYESGFVIDKFPISRPNLTFSTLTVSNMSPEDSSIYLCSVQQGTGNTIYFGEGSWLTVV.

The chain has TRBV6-6 and TRBJ1-2; 7 bases fit TRBD1. Losses at the gene ends were 2 bases for V and 8 bases for J; bases not matched to a gene: 5. This CDR3 comprises 13 residues. In germline, CDR1 is MNHNY, CDR2 SVGAGI (reference sequence). The CDR3 here is CASSYVQGQGYTF. CDR3 bases: TGTGCCAGCAGTTACGTCCAGGGACAGGGCTACACCTTC.

The rearrangement uses TRBV7-9 and TRBJ1-2; D ambiguous. The CDR3 spans 15 residues. Germline CDR1 SEHNR, CDR2 FQNEAQ (reference sequence). The V gene lost 1 base and the J gene lost 4 bases, with 13 bases spanning the gap. The CDR3 DNA sequence: TGTGCCAGCAGCTTAGGATTCGCAGGCTCCTATGGCTACACCTTC. This encodes CASSLGFAGSYGYTF.

This clone was counted a few times. The chain combines TRBV19 with TRBJ2-6; weak D call: TRBD2 (5 bases). Deletions cut 0 bases from V and 2 bases from J, with 17 bases between. The CDR3 contains 19 residues. Per the germline V gene, CDR1 is LNHDA and CDR2 is SQIVND (reference sequence). The DNA for the CDR3 is TGTGCCAGTAGTATAGATCATGGAGAGGGAAGCCCTGGGGCCAACGTCCTGACTTTC. Translated: CASSIDHGEGSPGANVLTF.

The CDR3 DNA follows: TGCGCCAGCAGCCAAGATCTGGGGAGGGACGAGCAGTACTTC. Encoded protein: CASSQDLGRDEQYF. The chain couples TRBV4-1 to TRBJ2-7, with 7 bases lining up with TRBD2. Looked up from germline, CDR1 is MGHRA and CDR2 is YSYEKL. This CDR3 comprises 14 residues. Trimming at V came to 0 bases and at J to 5 bases, leaving 4 bases not matched to a gene.

At least ten counts were recorded for this clone. Here the CDR3 DNA reads TGTGCCACCAGTGATTTCGGACAGACTGAGACCCAGTACTTC. Encoded protein: CATSDFGQTETQYF. This chain connects TRBV24-1 to TRBJ2-5, with a weak D call TRBD1 (6 bases). Trimming took 1 base from V and 5 from J, leaving 10 bases between them. From germline, CDR1 is KGHDR and CDR2 SFDVKD. This CDR3 region has 14 residues.

This sequence joins TRBV5-4 and TRBJ1-2; TRBD1 agrees at 10 bases. The CDR3 covers 16 residues. Unmatched junction bases numbered 14, after V lost 4 bases and J lost 8 bases. Germline CDR1 and CDR2: SGHNT and YYREEE (reference sequence). The CDR3 coding sequence is TGTGCCAGCAGCCAGGGCCGGGACAGGGGATTGGAAGGCTACACCTTC. This gives the protein CASSQGRDRGLEGYTF. Full variable domain (rest looked up from reference TRBV5-4 and TRBJ1-2): ETGVTQSPTHLIKTRGQQVTLRCSSQSGHNTVSWYQQALGQGPQFIFQYYREEENGRGNFPPRFSGLQFPNYSSELNVNALELDDSALYLCASSQGRDRGLEGYTFGSGTRLTVV.

This clone was counted only a few times. The chain couples TRBV5-6 to TRBJ1-2; 11 bases line up with TRBD1. The CDR3 loop spans 14 amino acids. The trim removed 2 bases at V and 10 bases at J, leaving 7 bases unmatched. CDR1 is SGHDT and CDR2 is YYEEEE in the germline V gene. The chain's CDR3 is CASSFGQGATYYTF. For the CDR3, the DNA is TGTGCCAGCAGCTTCGGACAGGGGGCTACATACTACACCTTC.

The V call is TRBV11-2, the J call TRBJ2-2; no clear D. Germline CDR1 SGHAT, CDR2 FQNNGV. V gave up 4 bases and J gave up 3 bases, with 12 bases separating them. The CDR3 runs to 15 residues. Here the CDR3 reads CASSSLTLHTGELFF. The CDR3 bases are TGTGCCAGCAGCTCTCTGACTCTTCACACCGGGGAGCTGTTTTTT.

The J gene is TRBJ1-2, the V gene TRBV5-5; D might be TRBD1 (5 bases). This CDR3 has 14 amino acids. CDR1 is SGHKS and CDR2 is YYEKEE in the germline V gene (reference sequence). V was clipped by 3 bases and J by 3 bases, with 12 bases between them. The DNA of the CDR3 is TGTGCCAGCAGCTCGGAGACAGTCGACTATGGCTACACCTTC. Translating it yields CASSSETVDYGYTF.

J is TRBJ2-7 and V is TRBV11-1; D remains ambiguous. Trimming took 2 bases from V and 3 from J, leaving 14 bases between them. CDR3 length: 15 amino acids. Per germline, CDR1 SGHAT and CDR2 FQDESV (reference sequence). Here the CDR3 DNA reads TGTGCCAGCAGCTTATTAGCCGGCCGCCACTACGAGCAGTACTTC. It codes for CASSLLAGRHYEQYF.

V usage is TRBV4-1 and J usage is TRBJ1-1; D is possibly TRBD1 (5 bases). Per the germline V gene, CDR1 is MGHRA and CDR2 is YSYEKL. With 4 bases removed from V and 6 bases from J, the gap between germline ends came to 15 bases. The CDR3 extends over 14 amino acids. The CDR3: CASSRQGEFPEAFF. The CDR3 DNA reads as TGCGCCAGCAGCCGCCAGGGTGAGTTTCCTGAAGCTTTCTTT.

The rearrangement uses TRBV20-1 and TRBJ2-7, with TRBD2 matching over 9 bases. V lost 3 bases to trimming and J lost 0 bases; unmatched junction nucleotides: 3. The CDR3 length is 14 residues. CDR1 is DFQATT, CDR2 SNEGSKA, per germline (reference sequence). The CDR3 loop is CSASQAGGSYEQYF. CDR3 DNA sequence: TGCAGTGCTAGTCAAGCGGGGGGCTCCTACGAGCAGTACTTC.

The chain joins TRBV4-3 to TRBJ1-2, with TRBD1 matching over 7 bases. The CDR3 has 17 amino acids. Unmatched junction bases numbered 14, after V lost 1 base and J lost 6 bases. CDR1 and CDR2 (germline): LGHNA, YSLEER. The CDR3 DNA is TGCGCCAGCAGCCAAGGGCCGACAGGGTCGTATAAGGATGGCTACACCTTC. Its translation is CASSQGPTGSYKDGYTF.

This sequence joins TRBV5-1 and TRBJ2-7, with TRBD1 matching 7 bases. The CDR3 has 14 residues. Germline V gives CDR1 SGHRS, CDR2 YFSETQ. V was pared by 7 bases and J by 3 bases, with 10 bases of the junction left unmatched. CDR3 sequence (DNA): TGCGCCAGCCGCCTGGAGGACAGGAGCTACGAGCAGTACTTC. Protein product: CASRLEDRSYEQYF.